Here is one T cell receptor (beta chain) with its context. Antigen unknown. Germline lookup yields CDR1 SGHVS and CDR2 FQNEAQ. V was cut by 1 base and J by 4 bases, with 4 bases left in between. The length of the CDR3 is 13 residues. The protocol was immunoSEQ multiplex PCR, while the TCRdb copy is restricted to in-frame clones and leaves out a portion. This table holds 950,000 to 1,300,000 clones, roughly 80% found once. This sample is drawn from a study of shared clonotypes between healthy human individuals. General study results and limits: Generation of non-shared clonotypes was less probable than generation of clonotypes shared by all four donors.

The origin of this receptor is a man aged 18-30 years in good health. Sequenced: memory CD4+ T cells sorted from blood. Subset indicated: CD45RA-negative fraction. V is TRBV7-8 and J is TRBJ1-4; D unresolved. The CDR3 protein is CASSLELNEKLFF. The CDR3 bases are TGTGCCAGCAGCTTAGAGCTTAATGAAAAACTGTTTTTT.